The T cell receptor beta chain under discussion was sequenced for a study of T cell clones after liver transplantation. Study-wide background: Without induction therapy, subjects received standard immunosuppression until 12-24 months post-transplant.

This CDR3 region has 13 residues. In germline, CDR1 is LNHNV, CDR2 YYDKDF (reference sequence). Between the trimmed V and J ends, which lost 1 base and 6 bases, there was a span of 10 bases. Whole-study results and caveats: Donor-reactive sequences fell more than third party-reactive ones, suggesting partial deletion. Small, mixed patient groups and varying post-transplant times limit these conclusions. Post-transplant, graft-donor-reactive CD4 TCRbeta sequences in blood dropped significantly in most of the 8 subjects.

Generated by immunoSEQ multiplex PCR, the TCRdb table keeps only in-frame clones and is missing some. The sample lists 65,000 to 95,000 clones, about four fifths occurring once. This clone was counted only a few times. Its antigen is currently unknown. The clonotype comes from a human donor who received a liver transplant. The material sequenced was CD4+ T cells from blood, taken before liver transplant. The rearrangement links TRBV15 to TRBJ2-7; weak D call: TRBD2 (5 bases). The CDR3 protein is CATSRVQRLEQYF. The DNA of the CDR3 is TGTGCCACCAGCAGAGTCCAGCGGCTCGAGCAGTACTTC. The whole variable domain, filled in from reference TRBV15 and TRBJ2-7, reads DAMVIQNPRYQVTQFGKPVTLSCSQTLNHNVMYWYQQKSSQAPKLLFHYYDKDFNNEADTPDNFQSRRPNTSFCFLDIRSPGLGDTAMYLCATSRVQRLEQYFGPGTRLTVT.